Listed here is a single T cell receptor beta chain. V lost 2 bases and J lost 5, with 10 bases in between. In germline, CDR1 is SGHTA, CDR2 FQGNSA. CDR3 length: 13 amino acids. These data come from a study of cytomegalovirus exposure and HLA in healthy donors. The PCR had 60 Vbeta and 13 Jbeta primers. This table comes from immunoSEQ multiplex PCR, and its TCRdb copy is limited to in-frame clones, with some not included. The top ten clones hold more than 0.85% of a sample with some 140,000 clones, under 85% of them seen once. Input material: PBMCs. V gene TRBV7-2 combines with J gene TRBJ2-7; possibly TRBD2 for D (5 bases). The TCR originated in a man aged 18 to 35 in good health and CMV-seronegative. CDR3: CASSLTHGDEQYF. The CDR3 DNA is TGTGCCAGCAGCTTAACACACGGGGACGAGCAGTACTTC.